These 3 T cell receptor beta chains originate from one sample sequenced in a study of T cells after yellow fever vaccination. Each CDR3 protein gets one entry after TCRdb re-called the 5' RACE reads with MiXCR. Of a few hundred thousand distinct CDR3 sequences in the sample, under 9% were seen once. The starting material was CD4+ T cells sorted from PBMCs, obtained 5 days after the yellow fever booster vaccination. The receptor set was obtained from a young man who received the YFV17D yellow fever vaccine.

This clonotype has at least ten counts. This chain connects TRBV4-1 to TRBJ2-4; no firm D call. Germline loops: CDR1 MGHRA, CDR2 YSYEKL. V was cut by 0 bases and J by 0 bases, with 12 bases left in between. This CDR3 has 17 amino acids. The CDR3 region is CASSQDRAELAKNIQYF. The CDR3 bases are TGCGCCAGCAGCCAAGACCGGGCAGAGCTAGCCAAAAACATTCAGTACTTC.

The chain uses TRBV5-1 and TRBJ1-2; D perhaps matches TRBD1 (5 bases). CDR1 is SGHRS, CDR2 YFSETQ, per germline. The V end lost 0 bases, the J end lost 8 bases, and 20 bases lay between the germline ends. The CDR3 is 16 residues long. The DNA of the CDR3 is TGCGCCAGCAGCTTGGATGGGACGAGTAGGGTCAAGGGCTACACCTTC. The encoded protein is CASSLDGTSRVKGYTF.

This clonotype was observed a handful of times. The chain carries TRBV11-2 and TRBJ1-4, with TRBD1 as a possible D gene (5 bases). V lost 0 bases to trimming and J lost 10 bases, with 9 bases between them. The CDR3 contains 13 residues. Germline CDR1 SGHAT, CDR2 FQNNGV. This CDR3 reads CASSLEDTGKLFF. In DNA, the CDR3 is TGTGCCAGCAGCTTAGAGGACACGGGAAAACTGTTTTTT.